Presented here are 20 T cell receptor beta chains from one specimen sequenced in a study of T cell responses to AZD1222 COVID-19 vaccine. Sequenced by immunoSEQ multiplex PCR; TCRdb stores in-frame clones only, minus some. The table records 84,000 or so clones, approximately 90% of them present only once. The specimen comprised peripheral blood, sampled on day 0 of AZD1222 vaccination. The receptors derive from an adult in good health.

The chain combines TRBV19 with TRBJ2-1, with D possibly matching TRBD1 (6 bases). V lost 1 base to trimming and J lost 2 bases, with 6 bases between them. The CDR3 has 14 residues. Germline CDR1 is LNHDA and CDR2 is SQIVND (reference sequence). The DNA for the CDR3 is TGTGCCAGTAGTATAGCAGGGGCCTACAATGAGCAGTTCTTC. It codes for CASSIAGAYNEQFF. Full variable domain (remainder filled in from reference TRBV19 and TRBJ2-1): DGGITQSPKYLFRKEGQNVTLSCEQNLNHDAMYWYRQDPGQGLRLIYYSQIVNDFQKGDIAEGYSVSREKKESFPLTVTSAQKNPTAFYLCASSIAGAYNEQFFGPGTRLTVL.

This CDR3 reads CAWTHGDSPRDGYTF. Written as DNA, the CDR3 is TGTGCCTGGACCCATGGGGACAGTCCACGGGATGGCTACACCTTC. The rearrangement links TRBV30 to TRBJ1-2; 7 nucleotides agree with TRBD1. The CDR3 loop spans 15 amino acids. The V gene end was trimmed by 4 bases and the J gene end by 6 bases; junction bases not matched to a gene: 14. Germline CDR1 GTSNPN, CDR2 SVGIG (reference sequence). Supplemented by reference TRBV30 and TRBJ1-2, the full variable domain reads SQTIHQWPATLVQPVGSPLSLECTVEGTSNPNLYWYRQAAGRGLQLLFYSVGIGQISSEVPQNLSASRPQDRQFILSSKKLLLSDSGFYLCAWTHGDSPRDGYTFGSGTRLTVV.

The chain joins TRBV12-3 or TRBV12-4 to TRBJ2-5; D gene uncertain. Trimming left V 6 bases short and J 5 bases short, with 7 bases between. CDR3 size: 11 residues. In DNA, the CDR3 is TGTGCCAGCAGCTCTCGTGAGACCCAGTACTTC. Amino acid sequence: CASSSRETQYF.

V is TRBV5-1 and J is TRBJ2-3, with D uncertain. V lost 0 bases and J 5 bases, leaving 10 bases between the germline ends. Germline V CDR1 and CDR2: SGHRS, YFSETQ. This CDR3 has 14 residues. This chain's CDR3 is CASSLALGKDTQYF. The CDR3 DNA reads TGCGCCAGCAGCTTGGCCTTGGGGAAAGATACGCAGTATTTT.

The chain uses TRBV15 and TRBJ1-5; D not certain. The V end was cut by 0 bases, the J end by 7 bases, with 4 bases between. The CDR3 is made up of 12 amino acids. Germline V CDR1 and CDR2: LNHNV, YYDKDF (reference sequence). The CDR3 region has the DNA TGTGCCACCAGCAGAGATCGGCAGCCCCAGCATTTT. Amino acids: CATSRDRQPQHF.

This clone was recorded a few times. The chain employs TRBV24-1 and TRBJ2-2, with D unclear. This CDR3 has 15 amino acids. Germline CDR1 is KGHDR and CDR2 is SFDVKD. V gave up 5 bases and J gave up 3 bases, with 12 bases separating them. This chain's CDR3 is CATSAGQMDTGELFF. As DNA, the CDR3 is TGTGCCACCAGTGCCGGCCAAATGGACACCGGGGAGCTGTTTTTT.

This sequence joins TRBV18 and TRBJ1-1; D is perhaps TRBD1 (6 bases). CDR1 and CDR2 (germline): KGHSH, LQKENI. Trimming left V 5 bases short and J 1 base short, with 11 bases between. The CDR3 runs 14 residues. The CDR3 protein is CASSNEQGNTEAFF. CDR3 in DNA: TGTGCCAGCTCAAACGAACAGGGGAACACTGAAGCTTTCTTT.

V usage is TRBV7-9 and J usage is TRBJ2-3; 11 bases align to TRBD2. CDR3 length: 19 residues. Per germline, CDR1 SEHNR and CDR2 FQNEAQ (reference sequence). Trimming removed 0 bases from V and 0 bases from J; junction bases left unmatched: 8. The CDR3 coding sequence is TGTGCCAGCAGCTTAGCTGTCCGTAGCGGGAGGGCGAGCACAGATACGCAGTATTTT. This encodes CASSLAVRSGRASTDTQYF.

The V and J genes are TRBV6-5 and TRBJ2-4; D is possibly TRBD2 (7 bases). The V end lost 7 bases, the J end lost 9 bases, and 13 bases lay between the germline ends. The CDR3 runs 12 residues. The germline V gene encodes CDR1 MNHEY and CDR2 SVGAGI. CDR3 bases: TGTGCCAGCAACGGGGGGCTGGGCATTCAGTACTTC. This encodes CASNGGLGIQYF.

This rearrangement joins TRBV2 to TRBJ1-4, with 9 bases matching TRBD1. The CDR3 is made up of 13 amino acids. Germline V gene data show CDR1 as SNHLY and CDR2 as FYNNEI. With 11 bases clipped from V and 7 bases from J, the junction kept 8 bases outside the gene matches. The CDR3 nucleotides read TGTGCCCTGGGCGGACAGGGGAGTGAAAAACTGTTTTTT. It codes for CALGGQGSEKLFF.

The genes are TRBV29-1 and TRBJ1-4; D is perhaps TRBD1 (5 bases). V was pared by 5 bases and J by 10 bases, with 14 bases between. From germline, CDR1 is SQVTM and CDR2 ANQGSEA. The CDR3 runs 12 residues. CDR3 sequence reads: CSVWAEGVKLFF. The CDR3 DNA follows: TGCAGCGTTTGGGCTGAAGGGGTAAAACTGTTTTTT.

The table lists this clone with a few counts. This chain connects TRBV6-2 or TRBV6-3 to TRBJ2-6; D remains unclear. Germline loops: CDR1 MNHEY, CDR2 SVGEGT. The CDR3 extends over 14 amino acids. Deletions cut 6 bases from V and 3 bases from J, with 9 bases between. The CDR3: CASSRQGGANVLTF. CDR3 sequence (DNA): TGTGCCAGCAGCCGACAAGGTGGGGCCAACGTCCTGACTTTC.

This clone appeared a few times. The rearrangement joins TRBV2 to TRBJ1-4; D ambiguous. This CDR3 region has 17 residues. Germline V gene data show CDR1 as SNHLY and CDR2 as FYNNEI. Between the trimmed V and J ends, which lost 0 bases and 0 bases, there was a span of 11 bases. CDR3 nucleotide sequence: TGTGCCAGCAGTGAAGCAAAGCGTCCCGCAACTAATGAAAAACTGTTTTTT. Translated: CASSEAKRPATNEKLFF.

This rearrangement joins TRBV9 to TRBJ1-1; the D gene is possibly TRBD1 (6 bases). Trimming removed 3 bases from V and 8 bases from J, with 17 bases in between. The V gene's germline CDR1 is SGDLS and CDR2 YYNGEE. The CDR3 is 14 residues long. The CDR3 is CASSGDFVGGEAFF. As DNA, the CDR3 is TGTGCCAGCAGCGGCGATTTCGTGGGGGGCGAAGCTTTCTTT.

The chain is built from TRBV18 and TRBJ1-5; 8 bases line up with TRBD1. V was pared by 5 bases and J by 5 bases, with 2 bases of the junction left unmatched. Germline CDR1 reads KGHSH; CDR2 reads LQKENI. This CDR3 has 13 amino acids. CDR3 loop: CASSSDRDQPQHF. The CDR3 DNA sequence: TGTGCCAGCTCATCGGACAGGGATCAGCCCCAGCATTTT.

J is TRBJ1-2 and V is TRBV5-5; no definite D call. V was shortened by 4 bases and J by 2 bases, with 3 bases between the two germline ends. The CDR3 sequence is 11 residues long. CDR1 and CDR2 (germline): SGHKS, YYEKEE (reference sequence). CDR3 sequence reads: CASSPNYGYTF. The CDR3 nucleotides are TGTGCCAGCAGCCCGAACTATGGCTACACCTTC.

CDR3 in amino acids: CASSYSSQRFNQPQHF. Here the CDR3 DNA reads TGTGCCAGCAGTTACTCGAGTCAGCGGTTTAATCAGCCCCAGCATTTT. This rearrangement joins TRBV6-8 to TRBJ1-5; no reliable D call. Germline values: CDR1 MNHGY, CDR2 SAAAGT. This CDR3 region has 16 residues. Trimming shortened V by 0 bases and J by 4 bases, and 13 bases separated the two germline ends.

Here the CDR3 reads CASTIGRATRNYSNQPQHF. CDR3 DNA: TGTGCCAGCACAATCGGGAGGGCCACAAGAAATTATAGCAATCAGCCCCAGCATTTT. The chain combines TRBV11-3 with TRBJ1-5; D is undetermined. Germline V gene sequence: CDR1 SGHNT, CDR2 YENEEA. This CDR3 is built from 19 residues. With 7 bases removed from V and 0 bases from J, the gap between germline ends came to 25 bases.

This chain links TRBV7-6 with TRBJ2-7, with D possibly being TRBD2 (6 bases). V lost 2 bases to trimming and J lost 0 bases, with 11 bases between them. Per the germline V gene, CDR1 is SGHVS and CDR2 is FNYEAQ. The CDR3 spans 15 residues. This chain's CDR3 is CASSLLGEDSYEQYF. The CDR3 DNA follows: TGTGCCAGCAGCTTATTGGGGGAGGACTCCTACGAGCAGTACTTC.

The DNA for the CDR3 is TGTGCCAGCAGCAGGCGGGACGGAGGTTATGGCTACACCTTC. Its protein product is CASSRRDGGYGYTF. The chain combines TRBV7-2 with TRBJ1-2; a weak D match, TRBD1 (5 bases). The CDR3 has 14 residues. V was trimmed by 5 bases and J by 5 bases, leaving 15 bases between them. Germline V gives CDR1 SGHTA, CDR2 FQGNSA.